This T cell receptor beta chain is from a study of T cells expressing NK-cell markers. Across the study: Among the eight sequenced donors, seven tested HCMV-seropositive and one tested seronegative. Study-wide results and caveats: One observes that, in several donors, these clonotypes were also the leading ones within the CD3+CD56-NKG2C+ fraction. As a fraction of CD8+ T cells, dominant NKG2C+ clonotypes reached about 1.0-7.5% in a handful of donors.

As the method of synthesis, 5'RACE template switching with UMIs yielded TCR beta cDNA. TCRdb re-called the 5' RACE reads and catalogs CDR3 proteins one per entry, DNA excluded. Its clone listing holds more than 90,000 distinct CDR3 sequences. Regarding this clonotype: Its cognate antigen is unknown.

The CDR3 loop spans 15 amino acids. Germline CDR1 reads SGHTA; CDR2 reads FQGTGA. The TCR originated in a woman aged 18 to 75 in good health. The sample was blood T cells: a sorted CD56 or NKG2C T cell subset, CD4+ or CD8+ T cells, or bulk PBMC T cells (not recorded which). The chain recombines TRBV7-3 with TRBJ2-1; TCRdb proposes TRBD2, but this gene call is untestable without DNA. CDR3 region: CASSPSLGSYNEQFF.